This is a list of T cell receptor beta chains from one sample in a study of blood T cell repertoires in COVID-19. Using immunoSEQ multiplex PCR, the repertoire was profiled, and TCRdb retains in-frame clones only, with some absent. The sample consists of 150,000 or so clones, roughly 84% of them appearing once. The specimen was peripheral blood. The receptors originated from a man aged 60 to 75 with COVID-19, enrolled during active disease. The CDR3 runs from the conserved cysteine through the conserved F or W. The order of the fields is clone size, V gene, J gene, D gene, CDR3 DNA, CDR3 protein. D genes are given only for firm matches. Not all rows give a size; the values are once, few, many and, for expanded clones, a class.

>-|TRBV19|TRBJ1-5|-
TGTGCCAGTAGTACGAATCAGCCCCAGCATTTT
CASSTNQPQHF
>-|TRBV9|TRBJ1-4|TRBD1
TGTGCCAGCAGCGTGGGACAGGTCGGGGATGAAAAACTGTTTTTT
CASSVGQVGDEKLFF
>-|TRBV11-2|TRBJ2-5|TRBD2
TGTGCTGGTCGAGCGGGGGGGGAGACCCAGTACTTC
CAGRAGGETQYF
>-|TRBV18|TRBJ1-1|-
TGTGCCAGCTCACCTCTGGTGATTCGGGGTAACACTGAAGCTTTCTTT
CASSPLVIRGNTEAFF
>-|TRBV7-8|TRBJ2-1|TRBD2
TGTGCCAGCAGCTTAGGTTCTAGCGGGAGTTACAATGAGCAGTTCTTC
CASSLGSSGSYNEQFF
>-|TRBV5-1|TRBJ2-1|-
TGCGCCAGCAGCTTTCTAGCGACGAGCTCCTACAATGAGCAGTTCTTC
CASSFLATSSYNEQFF
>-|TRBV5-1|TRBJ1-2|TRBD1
TGCGCCAGCAGTGGACAGGGGAGTGGCTACACCTTC
CASSGQGSGYTF
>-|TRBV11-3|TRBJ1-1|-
TGTGCCAGCAGCTTAGGTACCGGGAACACTGAAGCTTTCTTT
CASSLGTGNTEAFF
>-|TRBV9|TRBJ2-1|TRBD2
TGTGCCAGCAGCGTAGAGGCTAGCGGGGGGTACAATGAGCAGTTCTTC
CASSVEASGGYNEQFF
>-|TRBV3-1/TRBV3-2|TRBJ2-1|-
TGTGCCAGCAGCCAAAACCCTATAACAGGCAATGAGCAGTTCTTC
CASSQNPITGNEQFF
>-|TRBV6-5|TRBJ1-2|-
TGTGCCAGCACCCCCCGGGACTCCGGACTTGGCTACACCTTC
CASTPRDSGLGYTF
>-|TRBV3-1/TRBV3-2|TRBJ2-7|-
TGTGCCAGCAGCCAAGAGGCAGGGGCGGCCTACGAGCAGTACTTC
CASSQEAGAAYEQYF
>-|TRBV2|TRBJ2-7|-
TGTGCCAGCAAAGGGCAGGGGCCCCTAGGGGAGCAGTACTTC
CASKGQGPLGEQYF
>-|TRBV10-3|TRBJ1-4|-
TGTGCCATCAGTGGGGGAGCAACTAATGAAAAACTGTTTTTT
CAISGGATNEKLFF
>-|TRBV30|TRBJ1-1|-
TGTGCCTGGAGAATTCAGGGTGAAGCTTTCTTT
CAWRIQGEAFF
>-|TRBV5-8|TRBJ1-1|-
TGTGCCAGCAGCTTGGCCCAGAATACGAACACTGAAGCTTTCTTT
CASSLAQNTNTEAFF
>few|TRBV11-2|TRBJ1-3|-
TGTGCCAGCAGCTTAGTTTTCGGGGCTGGAAACACCATATATTTT
CASSLVFGAGNTIYF
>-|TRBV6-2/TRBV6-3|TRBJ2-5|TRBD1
TGTGCCAGCAGTACCGGACAGGGATCTATAGGTTTCCAAGAGACCCAGTACTTC
CASSTGQGSIGFQETQYF
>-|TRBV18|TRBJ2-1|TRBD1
TGTGCCAGCTCACTACTGGCGCCCAGGGGGATCTACAATGAGCAGTTCTTC
CASSLLAPRGIYNEQFF
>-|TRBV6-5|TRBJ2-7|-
TGTGCCAGCAGCGGACTTGAGGAGCAGTACTTC
CASSGLEEQYF
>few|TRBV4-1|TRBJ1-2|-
TGCGCCAGCAGCCAAGGGGGGGTAGCTAACTATGGCTACACCTTC
CASSQGGVANYGYTF
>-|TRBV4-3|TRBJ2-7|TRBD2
TGCGCCAGCAGCCGCCTCCCTAGCGGGACTCCCTACGAGCAGTACTTC
CASSRLPSGTPYEQYF
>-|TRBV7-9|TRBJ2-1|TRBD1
TGTGCCAGCAGCTTGGGGGACAGGTCAGTCGAGTTCTTC
CASSLGDRSVEFF
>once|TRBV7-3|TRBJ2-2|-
TGTGCCAGCAGCCCCGGGACTGGCGACACCGGGGAGCTGTTTTTT
CASSPGTGDTGELFF